This T cell receptor (beta chain) was obtained from a study of T cell responses to AZD1222 COVID-19 vaccine. Study observations and caveats: After the peak T cell response, and only then, were repertoires sampled. Receipt of two AZD1222 doses was followed by a rise in Spike-specific TCR breadth and depth.

CDR3 size: 13 residues. The V gene's germline CDR1 is SGHRS and CDR2 YFSETQ. Trimming stripped 4 bases from V and 1 base from J, with 8 bases between. Method: immunoSEQ multiplex PCR; TCRdb's copy keeps in-frame clones and lacks some. This table has about 88,000 clones, approximately 89% appearing once. Worth noting for this clone: What it binds is not known.

The sequenced sample was peripheral blood, obtained on day 0 of MenACWY control vaccination. This clonotype was obtained from an adult in good health. V and J are TRBV5-1 and TRBJ1-1; D remains unclear. Written as DNA, the CDR3 is TGCGCCAGCAGCATCGGGGAGAACACTGAAGCTTTCTTT. Amino acid sequence: CASSIGENTEAFF.